The rows below give T cell receptor beta chains drawn from one sample of a study of blood T cell repertoires in COVID-19. Only in-frame clones appear in the TCRdb table, and some are missing; sequencing was by immunoSEQ multiplex PCR. The repertoire consists of 150,000 to 200,000 clones, with 81% occurring once and the leading ten covering about 5%. The sample comprised PBMCs or T cells enriched from blood (not recorded which). Source of these receptors: a woman aged 40 to 50 with acute COVID-19. CDR3s include the opening cysteine and the closing phenylalanine or tryptophan. A D gene is named only where the DNA matches it firmly. Only some rows state a clone size, as once, few, many or a class for expanded clones.

V	size	D	J	DNA	CDR3
TRBV5-4	NA	TRBD1	TRBJ1-2	TGTGCCAGCATCCAGACAGGGACCTATGGCTACACCTTC	CASIQTGTYGYTF
TRBV5-1	NA	TRBD2	TRBJ2-3	TGCGCCAGCAGCACGGGACTAGCGGGAGTCATGTCGCAGTATTTT	CASSTGLAGVMSQYF
TRBV5-5	few	TRBD1	TRBJ1-2	TGTGCCAGCAGCTTGATGGGACAGGGGGCAGGCTATGGCTACACCTTC	CASSLMGQGAGYGYTF
TRBV7-2	NA	TRBD2	TRBJ2-1	TGTGCCAGCAGCCCCCCGGGACTAGCACATGAGCAGTTCTTC	CASSPPGLAHEQFF
TRBV5-4	NA	TRBD1	TRBJ2-1	TGTGCCAGAAGACAGGGGAAGGGCCACAATGAGCAGTTCTTC	CARRQGKGHNEQFF
TRBV27	NA	TRBD2	TRBJ2-1	TGTGCCAGCAGTCCGCGACTAGCGGGATTCTCCTACAATGAGCAGTTCTTC	CASSPRLAGFSYNEQFF
TRBV28	few	NA	TRBJ1-1	TGTGCCAGCAGACAGACAGGCAAAAAGAGGGCCACTGAAGCTTTCTTT	CASRQTGKKRATEAFF
TRBV7-9	NA	NA	TRBJ2-7	TGTGCCAGCAGCTTAGGAGGGTTGGAGAAGTACTTC	CASSLGGLEKYF
TRBV10-3	NA	TRBD2	TRBJ2-3	TGTGCCATCAGTGAGTCGGTCGCTAGCGGGAGAAGCACAGATACGCAGTATTTT	CAISESVASGRSTDTQYF
TRBV21-1	NA	NA	TRBJ2-5	TGTGCCAGCAGCAACAATAAGCCGGGAGGTCCTTACGACGGGGACCAGTACTTC	CASSNNKPGGPYDGDQYF
TRBV27	once	TRBD2	TRBJ2-1	TGTGCCAGCACTAGAACTAGCGGGAGGGCTTTCTATGAGCAGTTCTTC	CASTRTSGRAFYEQFF
TRBV2	NA	NA	TRBJ2-2	TGTGCCAGCAGGGTACGGGAGCTCACCGGGGAGCTGTTTTTT	CASRVRELTGELFF
TRBV5-4	NA	NA	TRBJ2-3	TGTGCCAGCAGCTTGCCCGGTATCACAGATACGCAGTATTTT	CASSLPGITDTQYF
TRBV7-9	NA	TRBD1	TRBJ1-2	TGTGCCAGCAGCTCTCAGGGGGAAGGCTACACCTTC	CASSSQGEGYTF
TRBV6-5	once	NA	TRBJ2-3	TGTGCCAGCAGTTACCGGGGAGGAGATACGCAGTATTTT	CASSYRGGDTQYF
TRBV29-1	NA	NA	TRBJ1-1	TGCAGCGTTGAATTCGATGGGGAGACTGAAGCTTTCTTT	CSVEFDGETEAFF
TRBV9	NA	NA	TRBJ1-3	TGTGCCAGCAGCGCCCAGGTGACACCTGGAAACACCATATATTTT	CASSAQVTPGNTIYF
TRBV19	NA	TRBD1	TRBJ1-6	TGTGCCAGTAGCATTGGGACAGGCCTGAGCTCCTATAATTCACCCCTCCACTTT	CASSIGTGLSSYNSPLHF
TRBV19	NA	TRBD2	TRBJ2-2	TGTGCCAGTAGTCCCTGGGGCGGGGCGGCTAGCGGGAGGTACACCGGGGAGCTGTTTTTT	CASSPWGGAASGRYTGELFF
TRBV3-1/TRBV3-2	NA	NA	TRBJ1-2	TGTGCCAGCAGCCAAGTTGGAACGGGCTATGGCTACACCTTC	CASSQVGTGYGYTF
TRBV6-1	NA	NA	TRBJ1-5	TGTGCCAGCAGTGAAGGGGGACTTAATCAGCCCCAGCATTTT	CASSEGGLNQPQHF
TRBV19	few	NA	TRBJ2-1	TGTGCCAGTAGTATAGAAGCGGCCATTTACAATGAGCAGTTCTTC	CASSIEAAIYNEQFF
TRBV6-5	NA	TRBD2	TRBJ2-1	TGTGCCAGCAGTTACTTACTAGCGAGTGAGCAGTTCTTC	CASSYLLASEQFF
TRBV5-1	few	TRBD1	TRBJ1-1	TGCGCCAGCAGCTTCGAACAGGGGGTATGGACTGAAGCTTTCTTT	CASSFEQGVWTEAFF
TRBV5-1	NA	TRBD1	TRBJ1-2	TGCGCCAGCAGGCTCGTCGACAGGGGGCTTGTAGGCTACACCTTC	CASRLVDRGLVGYTF
TRBV27	NA	TRBD1	TRBJ1-5	TGTGCCAGCAGTTTAAGGACAGGGGGAAGACCTGATAGCAATCAGCCCCAGCATTTT	CASSLRTGGRPDSNQPQHF
TRBV5-6	NA	TRBD1	TRBJ2-5	TGTGCCAGCAGCTTGTTACGTCTCAGTGTCGGGACAGAAGAGACCCAGTACTTC	CASSLLRLSVGTEETQYF
TRBV7-2	NA	NA	TRBJ2-3	TGTGCCAGCAGCTTTTTCAGGGGCGGAACAGATACGCAGTATTTT	CASSFFRGGTDTQYF
TRBV19	once	NA	TRBJ2-7	TGTGCCAGTAGCAGGGTTCCCTACGAGCAGTACTTC	CASSRVPYEQYF
TRBV19	many	TRBD2	TRBJ2-1	TGTGCCAGTAGTATCCCTAGCGGGTCGAGCTCCTACAATGAGCAGTTCTTC	CASSIPSGSSSYNEQFF
TRBV19	NA	TRBD1	TRBJ1-2	TGTGCCTCCCAAAACAGGGGGGTTCACTATGGCTACACCTTC	CASQNRGVHYGYTF
TRBV4-2	NA	TRBD2	TRBJ2-4	TGTGCCAGCAGCCAAGTCCCAGCGGGAGGCCTCCATATAGCCAAAAACATTCAGTACTTC	CASSQVPAGGLHIAKNIQYF
TRBV5-1	NA	TRBD2	TRBJ2-1	TGCGCCAGCAGCTTCAATCCTAGCGGGAGGGTTTCCGGCAATGAGCAGTTCTTC	CASSFNPSGRVSGNEQFF
TRBV15	NA	NA	TRBJ1-1	TGTGCCACCAGCAGAGAAGAATCAGTGGACACTGAAGCTTTCTTT	CATSREESVDTEAFF
TRBV7-9	few	TRBD1	TRBJ1-6	TGTGCCAGCAGCTTCCCAGGGGGGTACTCACCCCTCCACTTT	CASSFPGGYSPLHF
TRBV28	NA	NA	TRBJ1-1	TGTGCCAGCAGTTTAGCCGGGGGGACTGAAGCTTTCTTT	CASSLAGGTEAFF
TRBV25-1	once	NA	TRBJ1-6	TGTGCCAGCAGTGAATTGAGGGGGACTTCACCCCTCCACTTT	CASSELRGTSPLHF
TRBV15	NA	NA	TRBJ2-1	TGTGCCACGAGCTCAGGAGGCTACAATGAGCAGTTCTTC	CATSSGGYNEQFF
TRBV14	NA	NA	TRBJ2-7	TGTGCCAGCAGCCCAGCGGGCGGGCGAGCGAACTACGAGCAGTACTTC	CASSPAGGRANYEQYF
TRBV5-8	NA	TRBD1	TRBJ2-1	TGTGCCAGCAGCTTGGGACAGGGGGCTTGGAATGAGCAGTTCTTC	CASSLGQGAWNEQFF
TRBV7-9	NA	NA	TRBJ2-1	TGTGCCAGCAGCTTAGTGGCGGAAGAGCAGTTCTTC	CASSLVAEEQFF
TRBV10-1	NA	NA	TRBJ1-1	TGCGCCAGCAGTGCCGACAGTACGAACACTGAAGCTTTCTTT	CASSADSTNTEAFF
TRBV11-3	NA	NA	TRBJ2-5	TGTGCCAGCAGCTTCTTGAGCGGACAAGAGACCCAGTACTTC	CASSFLSGQETQYF
TRBV7-2	NA	TRBD2	TRBJ2-5	TGTGCCAGCAGCTTAGAGGGACTATCTCAAGAGACCCAGTACTTC	CASSLEGLSQETQYF
TRBV2	NA	NA	TRBJ2-5	TGTGCCAGCAGTGAAGGGACAGTCCGGGAGACCCAGTACTTC	CASSEGTVRETQYF
TRBV24-1	NA	NA	TRBJ2-1	TGTGCCACCAGCAGCAGGATAGATGAGCAGTTCTTC	CATSSRIDEQFF
TRBV5-4	few	TRBD2	TRBJ2-2	TGTGCCAGCAGCAGAGGGACTAGAACCGGGGAGCTGTTTTTT	CASSRGTRTGELFF
TRBV7-2	NA	TRBD2	TRBJ2-1	TGTGCCAGCAGCCCCGGGACTAGCGGGAGAGGTATCGATGAGCAGTTCTTC	CASSPGTSGRGIDEQFF
TRBV20-1	many	NA	TRBJ1-2	TGCAGTGCTAGTCGGGGGGGCTTACGGGGCTACACCTTC	CSASRGGLRGYTF
TRBV6-2/TRBV6-3	once	NA	TRBJ2-6	TGTGCCAGCAGTTACGAACAGGGTGGCTCTGGGGCCAACGTCCTGACTTTC	CASSYEQGGSGANVLTF
TRBV6-1	NA	TRBD1	TRBJ1-5	TGTGCCAGCAGTGAACTGACAGGGAATCAGCCCCAGCATTTT	CASSELTGNQPQHF
TRBV30	NA	NA	TRBJ2-5	TGTGCCTGGAGTGTCGGGAGCACAAAAGAGACCCAGTACTTC	CAWSVGSTKETQYF